This T cell receptor beta chain originates from a study of shared clonotypes between healthy human individuals. General study findings and limits: The study sampled only blood, and tissue repertoires likely differ. Rarefaction showed sorted-subset sequencing was incomplete despite large depth.

The assay was carried out at the deep level. TCRdb's table, derived via immunoSEQ multiplex PCR, lists solely in-frame clones and lacks some. The sample has approximately 2,200,000 clones, approximately 94% seen once. The germline gives CDR1 MNHEY, CDR2 SMNVEV (reference sequence). Trimming left V 6 bases short and J 2 bases short, with 8 bases between. The CDR3 spans 13 residues. As defined, naive CD8 cells were CD45RO-negative and positively selected for CCR7, with terminally differentiated effector memory CD45RA+ cells excluded. Note on this clone: What it binds is unknown.

The receptor comes from a man between 18 and 35 years old in good health. Some clones in this sample may be carry-over from other donors' samples. The source material was naive CD8+ T cells from PBMCs. This rearrangement joins TRBV27 to TRBJ2-4; D perhaps matches TRBD1 (5 bases). This CDR3 is CASRGLSKNIQYF. The CDR3 DNA reads as TGTGCCAGCAGGGGGCTGTCCAAAAACATTCAGTACTTC.